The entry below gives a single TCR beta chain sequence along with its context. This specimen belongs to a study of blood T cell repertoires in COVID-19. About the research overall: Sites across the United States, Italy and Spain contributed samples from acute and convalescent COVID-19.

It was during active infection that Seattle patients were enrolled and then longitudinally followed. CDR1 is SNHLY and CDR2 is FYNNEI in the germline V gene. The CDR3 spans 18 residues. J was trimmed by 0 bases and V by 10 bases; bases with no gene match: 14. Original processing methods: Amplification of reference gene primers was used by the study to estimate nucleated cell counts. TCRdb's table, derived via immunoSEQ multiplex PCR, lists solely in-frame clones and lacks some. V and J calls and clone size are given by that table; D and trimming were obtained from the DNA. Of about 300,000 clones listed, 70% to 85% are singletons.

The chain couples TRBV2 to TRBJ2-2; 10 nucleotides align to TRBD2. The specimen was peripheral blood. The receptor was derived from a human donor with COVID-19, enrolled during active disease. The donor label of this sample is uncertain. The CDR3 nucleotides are TGTGCCAATCACTTTAACCCTAGCGGGGGTGCGAACACCGGGGAGCTGTTTTTT. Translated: CANHFNPSGGANTGELFF.